This TCR beta chain was sequenced in a study of identical twins. Each donor was a healthy Caucasian. This clonotype was counted a few times. The antigen remains unidentified. Addition of a universal primer site occurred through template switching, and cDNA carried unique molecular identifiers. TCRdb called the 5' RACE reads again in MiXCR, with one record for every CDR3 protein. The sample shows 200,000 to 300,000 distinct CDR3 sequences, 8% to 11% of them seen only once. Germline CDR1 SGHRS, CDR2 YFSETQ. This CDR3 has 14 residues. Between the trimmed V and J ends, which lost 4 bases and 3 bases, there was a span of 12 bases. Regarding the study as a whole: Out-of-frame alpha sequences common to twins exhibited an excess of low generation probability. For out-of-frame beta sequences, excess twin sharing was weaker.

The sequenced sample consisted of memory T cells sorted from blood. The receptor comes from a man aged 50-60 years in good health. The rearrangement uses TRBV5-1 and TRBJ2-3, with a weak D call TRBD2 (6 bases). CDR3 nucleotide sequence: TGCGCCAGCAGCCTTCCCGGGGGTACAGATACGCAGTATTTT. Protein sequence: CASSLPGGTDTQYF.